Listed below are T cell receptor beta chains from one sample, sequenced in a study of T cell responses to AZD1222 COVID-19 vaccine. Measured with immunoSEQ multiplex PCR; TCRdb has only the in-frame clones, and not every one. The sample consists of 150,000 or so clones, around 90% of them appearing once. The specimen was peripheral blood, collected on day 0 of AZD1222 vaccination. Every receptor here comes from an adult in good health. Both conserved end residues are part of each CDR3. Each record gives: V gene, J gene, D gene, CDR3 DNA, CDR3 protein. D genes are given only for firm matches.

V gene: TRBV7-2
J gene: TRBJ2-7
D gene: TRBD2
CDR3 DNA: TGTGCCAGCGCAGCACGGACTAGCGGCGAGCAGTACTTC
CDR3 protein: CASAARTSGEQYF

V gene: TRBV7-2
J gene: TRBJ2-2
D gene: TRBD1
CDR3 DNA: TGTGCCAGCAGCCAAAACAGGGGCTCGAACACCGGGGAGCTGTTTTTT
CDR3 protein: CASSQNRGSNTGELFF

V gene: TRBV4-1
J gene: TRBJ2-5
D gene: .
CDR3 DNA: TGCGCCAGCAGCCATAGTTTTGGACCGCTGGCAGAGACCCAGTACTTC
CDR3 protein: CASSHSFGPLAETQYF

V gene: TRBV25-1
J gene: TRBJ1-2
D gene: .
CDR3 DNA: TGTGCCAGCAGTTCCCCCAGGGGCTACACCTTC
CDR3 protein: CASSSPRGYTF

V gene: TRBV4-3
J gene: TRBJ2-7
D gene: .
CDR3 DNA: TGCGCCAGCAGCCAAGATAAGGGCTACGAGCAGTACTTC
CDR3 protein: CASSQDKGYEQYF

V gene: TRBV5-4
J gene: TRBJ1-4
D gene: .
CDR3 DNA: TGTGCCAGCAGCATGGGACTTTCCGAGGAAGAAAAACTGTTTTTT
CDR3 protein: CASSMGLSEEEKLFF

V gene: TRBV6-5
J gene: TRBJ1-5
D gene: .
CDR3 DNA: TGTGCCAGCAGACCACAGGGAGGTAGCAATCAGCCCCAGCATTTT
CDR3 protein: CASRPQGGSNQPQHF

V gene: TRBV7-2
J gene: TRBJ2-7
D gene: .
CDR3 DNA: TGTGCCAGCAGCTTACCCCTGGGCGGGTTAGATCCCTACGAGCAGTACTTC
CDR3 protein: CASSLPLGGLDPYEQYF

V gene: TRBV7-2
J gene: TRBJ1-1
D gene: .
CDR3 DNA: TGTGCCAGCAGCTTAGAGGCAGGAAACACTGAAGCTTTCTTT
CDR3 protein: CASSLEAGNTEAFF

V gene: TRBV2
J gene: TRBJ1-1
D gene: .
CDR3 DNA: TGTGCCAGCAGTGACGGGGCTGAAGCTTTCTTT
CDR3 protein: CASSDGAEAFF

V gene: TRBV19
J gene: TRBJ2-7
D gene: .
CDR3 DNA: TGTGCCAGCAGCGCCGGGGGCGTCGAGCAGTACTTC
CDR3 protein: CASSAGGVEQYF